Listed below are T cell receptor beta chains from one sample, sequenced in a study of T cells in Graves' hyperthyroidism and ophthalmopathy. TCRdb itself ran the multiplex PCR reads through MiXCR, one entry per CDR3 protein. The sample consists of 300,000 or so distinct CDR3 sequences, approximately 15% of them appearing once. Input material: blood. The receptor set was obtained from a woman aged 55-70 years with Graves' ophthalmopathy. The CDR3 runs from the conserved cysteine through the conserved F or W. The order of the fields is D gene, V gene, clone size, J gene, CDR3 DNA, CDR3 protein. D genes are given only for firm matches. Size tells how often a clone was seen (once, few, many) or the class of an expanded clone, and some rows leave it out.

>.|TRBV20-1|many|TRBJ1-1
TGCAGTGCTAGAACGCAGGACAACACTGAAGCTTTCTTT
CSARTQDNTEAFF
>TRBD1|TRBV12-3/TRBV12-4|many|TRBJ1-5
TGTGCCAGCAGTCCAGGACAGGGGGGCAATCAGCCCCAGCATTTT
CASSPGQGGNQPQHF
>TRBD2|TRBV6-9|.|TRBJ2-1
TGTGCCAGCAGTTACTGGGCAGGGAGGGACAATGAGCAGTTCTTC
CASSYWAGRDNEQFF
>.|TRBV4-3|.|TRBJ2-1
TGCGCCAGCAGCCAAGGGCCATTTTTGGAGCAGTTCTTC
CASSQGPFLEQFF
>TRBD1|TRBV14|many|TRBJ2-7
TGTGCCAGCAGCTACGGGACAGGGGTATCCTACGAGCAGTACTTC
CASSYGTGVSYEQYF
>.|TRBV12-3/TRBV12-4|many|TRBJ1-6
TGTGCCAGCAGTTTGAACGGGGTTTCACCCCTCCACTTT
CASSLNGVSPLHF
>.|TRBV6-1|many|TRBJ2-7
TGTGCCAGCAGTCGTCGGGACGGCAGTCAAAGTTCCTACGAGCAGTACTTC
CASSRRDGSQSSYEQYF
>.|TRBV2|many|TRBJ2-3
TGTGCCAGCAGTTCAAGGGGAAGGTCAGATACGCAGTATTTT
CASSSRGRSDTQYF
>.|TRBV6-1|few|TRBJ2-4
TGTGCCAGCGGGGGTCCAGGGTCGGCTAACATTCAGTACTTC
CASGGPGSANIQYF
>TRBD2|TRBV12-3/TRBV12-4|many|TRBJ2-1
TGTGCCAGCAGGGGGAGCGGGGGGTCCTACAATGAGCAGTTCTTC
CASRGSGGSYNEQFF
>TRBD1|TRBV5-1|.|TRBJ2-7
TGCGCCAGCAGCTTGGGACAGGGTGACGACGAGCAGTACTTC
CASSLGQGDDEQYF
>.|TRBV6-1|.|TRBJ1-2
TGTGCCAGCAGTGAAGCCCCTCCGGGATGGGGTCGGGATGGCTACACCTTC
CASSEAPPGWGRDGYTF
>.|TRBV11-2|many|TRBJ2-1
TGTGCCAGCAGCTTGGTTTTGGGGCAGTTCTTC
CASSLVLGQFF
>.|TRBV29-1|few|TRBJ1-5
TGCAGCGCATCTGGGGGGGGAGGGCAGCCCCAGCATTTT
CSASGGGGQPQHF
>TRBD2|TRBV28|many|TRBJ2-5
TGTGCCAGCAGTTCACTAGCGGGAGTTATGCAGACCCAGTACTTC
CASSSLAGVMQTQYF